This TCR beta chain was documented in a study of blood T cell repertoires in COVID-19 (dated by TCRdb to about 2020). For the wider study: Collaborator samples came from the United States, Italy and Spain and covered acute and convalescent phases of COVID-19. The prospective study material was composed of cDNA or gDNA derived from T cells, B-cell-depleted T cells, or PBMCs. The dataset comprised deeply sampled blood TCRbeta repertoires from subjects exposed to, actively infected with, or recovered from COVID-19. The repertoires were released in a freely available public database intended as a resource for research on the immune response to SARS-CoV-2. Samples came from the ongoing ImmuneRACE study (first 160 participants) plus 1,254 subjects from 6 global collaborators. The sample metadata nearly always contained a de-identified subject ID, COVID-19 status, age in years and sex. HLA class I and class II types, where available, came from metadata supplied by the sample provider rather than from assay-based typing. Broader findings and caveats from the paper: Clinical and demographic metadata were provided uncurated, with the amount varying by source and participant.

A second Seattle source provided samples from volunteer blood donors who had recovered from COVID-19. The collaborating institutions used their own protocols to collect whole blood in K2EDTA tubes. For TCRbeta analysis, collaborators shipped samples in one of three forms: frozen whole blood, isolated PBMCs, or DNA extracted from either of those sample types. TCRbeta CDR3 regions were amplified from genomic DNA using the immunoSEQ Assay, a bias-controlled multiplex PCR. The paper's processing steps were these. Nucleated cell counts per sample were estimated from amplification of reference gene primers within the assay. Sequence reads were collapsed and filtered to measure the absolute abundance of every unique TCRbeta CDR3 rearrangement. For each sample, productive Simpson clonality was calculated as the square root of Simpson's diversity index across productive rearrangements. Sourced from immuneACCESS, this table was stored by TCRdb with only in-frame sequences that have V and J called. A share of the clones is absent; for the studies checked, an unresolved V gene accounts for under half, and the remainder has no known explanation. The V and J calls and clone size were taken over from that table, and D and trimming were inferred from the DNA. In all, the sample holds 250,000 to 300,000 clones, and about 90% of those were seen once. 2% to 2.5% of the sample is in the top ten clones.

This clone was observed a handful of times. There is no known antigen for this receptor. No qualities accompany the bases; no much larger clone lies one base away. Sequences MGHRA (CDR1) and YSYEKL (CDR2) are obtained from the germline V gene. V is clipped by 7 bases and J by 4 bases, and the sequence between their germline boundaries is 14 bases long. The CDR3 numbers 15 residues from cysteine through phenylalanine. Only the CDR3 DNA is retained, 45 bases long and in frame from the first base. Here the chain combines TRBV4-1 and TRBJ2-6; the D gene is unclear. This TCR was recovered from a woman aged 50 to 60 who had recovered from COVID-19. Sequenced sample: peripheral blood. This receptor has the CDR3 CASKPLVSGANVLTF. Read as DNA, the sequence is TGCGCCAGCAAGCCTCTCGTTTCAGGGGCCAACGTCCTGACTTTC.